This entry describes one TCR beta chain. Its antigen remains unknown. One entry per CDR3 protein results from TCRdb running MiXCR on the reads. The sample shows approximately 990,000 distinct CDR3 sequences, 30% to 40% of them seen only once. The data stem from a study of T cell repertoires in cytomegalovirus infection. At the level of the study: Recently described HLA-C-restricted plus well-studied HLA-B-restricted CMV epitopes were used.

The CDR3 is 14 residues long. With 4 bases removed from V and 1 base from J, the gap between germline ends came to 11 bases. The germline CDR1 and CDR2 sequences are SGDLS and YYNGEE. This chain uses TRBV9 with TRBJ1-1; TRBD1 is a possible D gene (6 bases). The material was cultured CD8+ T cells from PBMCs, obtained from culture after CMV antigen stimulation. This receptor was taken from a human donor in good health (CMV status not recorded). Some clones in this sample may be carry-over from other donors' samples. This chain's CDR3 is CASSTRGQNTEAFF. In DNA form, the CDR3 reads TGTGCCAGCAGCACCCGGGGACAGAACACTGAAGCTTTCTTT.